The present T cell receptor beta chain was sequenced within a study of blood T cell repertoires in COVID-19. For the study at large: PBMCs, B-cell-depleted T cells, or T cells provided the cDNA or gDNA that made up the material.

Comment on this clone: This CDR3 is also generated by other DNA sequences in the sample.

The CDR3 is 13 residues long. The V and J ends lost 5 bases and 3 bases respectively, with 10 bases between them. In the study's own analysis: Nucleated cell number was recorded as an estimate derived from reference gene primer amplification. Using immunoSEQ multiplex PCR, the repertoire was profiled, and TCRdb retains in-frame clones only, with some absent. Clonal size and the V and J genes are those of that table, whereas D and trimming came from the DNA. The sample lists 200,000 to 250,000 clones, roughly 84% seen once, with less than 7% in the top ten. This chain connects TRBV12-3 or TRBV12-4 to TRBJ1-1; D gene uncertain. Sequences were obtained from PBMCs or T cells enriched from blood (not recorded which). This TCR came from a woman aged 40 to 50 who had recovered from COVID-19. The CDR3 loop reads CASSPQVDTEAFF. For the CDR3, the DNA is TGTGCCAGCAGTCCTCAGGTGGACACTGAAGCTTTCTTT.